The 2 T cell receptor beta chains in this list originate from one sample, sequenced in a study of early T cells in non-severe SARS-CoV-2 infection. TCRdb used MiXCR to reprocess the 5' RACE reads, holding one entry per CDR3 protein. The sample yields about 64,000 distinct CDR3 sequences, about 11% seen once. The specimen was whole blood, collected at baseline. All receptors come from an adult who was a healthcare worker with PCR-confirmed SARS-CoV-2 infection or an uninfected control (not recorded which).

The genes are TRBV20-1 and TRBJ1-5, with D perhaps TRBD1 (6 bases). Germline assignment: CDR1 DFQATT and CDR2 SNEGSKA (reference sequence). The CDR3 covers 17 residues. V was pared by 0 bases and J by 7 bases, with 22 bases between. The CDR3, as DNA: TGCAGTGCTAGAGAACCAGCCCTGGGGGGGCTGGGGCAGCCCCAGCATTTT. Translated, it gives CSAREPALGGLGQPQHF.

The chain recombines TRBV5-6 with TRBJ2-2; 9 bases agree with TRBD1. The germline gives CDR1 SGHDT, CDR2 YYEEEE. The junction had 6 bases not matched to a gene; V was cut back by 5 bases and J by 4 bases. This CDR3 is built from 15 residues. CDR3 residues: CASSTGTGFTGELFF. Here the CDR3 DNA reads TGTGCCAGCAGTACCGGGACAGGGTTCACCGGGGAGCTGTTTTTT.